This T cell receptor beta chain was captured by sequencing in a study of post-analysis software for immune sequencing data. Concerning this clonotype itself: Its specificity is not known.

Study-level points and caveats: Several TRBV segments occurring more often in patients than controls included TRBV5-6, TRBV5-1 and TRBV20-1.

Prepared libraries of TCR beta cDNA carried unique molecular identifiers. The authors obtained approximately 460,000 cDNA molecules from around 0.96 to 9.9 million T cells. One entry per CDR3 protein, called by TCRdb with MiXCR from the PCR reads. The table shows about 540,000 distinct CDR3 sequences, with around a third occurring only once. Looked up from germline, CDR1 is MNHEY and CDR2 is SVGAGI. The CDR3 covers 13 residues. V was pared by 2 bases and J by 2 bases, with 6 bases between. The sequence derives from a girl between 2 and 17 years old with multiple sclerosis. The V and J genes are TRBV6-5 and TRBJ1-1, with D uncertain. The sample was blood. CDR3 DNA: TGTGCCAGCAGTTACAATAGCAACACTGAAGCTTTCTTT. Amino acids: CASSYNSNTEAFF.